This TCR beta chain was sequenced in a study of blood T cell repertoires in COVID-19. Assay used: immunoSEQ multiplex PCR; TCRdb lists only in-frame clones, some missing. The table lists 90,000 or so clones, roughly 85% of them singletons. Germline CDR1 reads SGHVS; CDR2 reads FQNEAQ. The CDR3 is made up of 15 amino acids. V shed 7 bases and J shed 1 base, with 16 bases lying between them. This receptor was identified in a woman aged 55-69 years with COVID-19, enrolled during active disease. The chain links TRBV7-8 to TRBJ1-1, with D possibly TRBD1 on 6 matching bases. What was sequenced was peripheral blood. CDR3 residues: CASTPRGGPNTEAFF. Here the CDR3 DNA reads TGTGCCAGCACCCCCCGAGGGGGACCGAACACTGAAGCTTTCTTT.